This passage covers 5 T cell receptor beta chains from one sample sequenced in a study of cytomegalovirus exposure and HLA in healthy donors. 60 Vbeta and 13 Jbeta primers were used in PCR. The table came from immunoSEQ multiplex PCR; TCRdb's copy has only in-frame clones and leaves some out. The data contain over 100,000 clones, approximately 80% of them singletons. The specimen was PBMCs. The receptors come from a woman aged 30 to 39 in good health and CMV-seronegative.

Turning to this clone: The same CDR3 can be traced to other DNA sequences in this sample. The rearrangement links TRBV6-5 to TRBJ1-1; a weak D match, TRBD1 (5 bases). Deletions cut 6 bases from V and 6 bases from J, with 14 bases between. CDR3 length: 13 residues. The germline V gene encodes CDR1 MNHEY and CDR2 SVGAGI. This CDR3 is CASSLRGGAEAFF. Here the CDR3 DNA reads TGTGCCAGCAGCCTCCGGGGGGGAGCTGAAGCTTTCTTT.

A single count supports this clone. The V and J genes are TRBV10-1 and TRBJ2-7; D is unresolved. The CDR3 length is 14 residues. V dropped 3 bases and J dropped 2 bases, with 11 bases sitting between them. Germline CDR1 is WNHNN and CDR2 is SYGVQD (reference sequence). In DNA form, the CDR3 reads TGCGCCAGCAGTGATGCGGCCCACCCCTACGAGCAGTACTTC. Translating gives CASSDAAHPYEQYF.

This clone was observed a handful of times. This chain connects TRBV10-2 to TRBJ2-7, with 8 nucleotides matching TRBD2. Per the germline V gene, CDR1 is WSHSY and CDR2 is SAAADI. The J segment lost 2 bases and the V segment lost 10 bases, leaving 7 bases of the junction unmatched. The CDR3 is made up of 13 amino acids. CDR3: CATGLAGPYEQYF. The CDR3 nucleotides read TGCGCCACCGGGCTAGCGGGCCCCTACGAGCAGTACTTC.

The chain has TRBV6-1 and TRBJ2-5; D unresolved. CDR1 and CDR2 from the germline V gene are MNHNS and SASEGT. The CDR3 consists of 14 residues. The V end was cut by 0 bases, the J end by 0 bases, with 5 bases between. CDR3 loop: CASSEAQYQETQYF. In DNA, the CDR3 is TGTGCCAGCAGTGAAGCACAGTACCAAGAGACCCAGTACTTC.

This rearrangement joins TRBV7-2 to TRBJ1-5, with D possibly TRBD1 on 6 matching bases. The V gene lost 2 bases and the J gene lost 0 bases, with 11 bases spanning the gap. The germline V gene encodes CDR1 SGHTA and CDR2 FQGNSA. The CDR3 is 16 residues long. The CDR3 DNA reads as TGTGCCAGCAGCTTACAGGACAGTTATAGCAATCAGCCCCAGCATTTT. Its translation: CASSLQDSYSNQPQHF.